Included here is one T cell receptor (beta chain) sequence, with context. No cognate antigen has been identified for it. No base-level quality is on record; no much larger clone is a single base apart. Moderately to severely active disease, a Clinical Activity Score of at least 3, a NOSPECS grade of at least 4, and a duration under 3 months were present in ophthalmopathy patients. Any patient with an uncontrolled infection, another autoimmune disease, pregnancy or lactation was excluded. Diagnoses were established on the basis of clinical symptoms, serum thyroxine and TRAb, thyroid ultrasound, and orbital computed tomography. PBMCs were isolated from around 10 ml of fresh peripheral blood by Ficoll-Paque density gradient centrifugation. Trizol reagent was used to extract total RNA, and RNA quality was then checked on an Agilent 2100 Bioanalyzer. These data belong to a study of T cells in Graves' hyperthyroidism and ophthalmopathy (dated by TCRdb to about 2019). The study in broad terms: Peripheral blood samples were taken at initial diagnosis, before any treatment was given. TCR V-J signatures able to tell the groups apart were searched for in a discovery cohort of 90 to 100 patients, of whom over 40 had Graves' ophthalmopathy and around 57 had stable Graves' hyperthyroidism. Prospective prediction of ophthalmopathy was tested in an independent validation cohort of about 19 hyperthyroidism patients and 17 patients who later progressed to ophthalmopathy. The roughly 99 discovery patients were divided at random into training and test sets in a 7:3 ratio. The study also compared thyroid tissue and blood T-cell repertoires from over 5 Graves' hyperthyroidism patients. After blood sampling, hyperthyroidism patients were treated with methimazole at a starting dose of 30 mg daily, and ophthalmopathy patients were treated with high-dose intravenous methylprednisolone. According to the paper, TCR Vbeta CDR3 sequencing was carried out on roughly 130 peripheral blood samples, which came from 40 to 45 ophthalmopathy, approximately 78 hyperthyroidism and 17 progressor patients. What the study reported, not specific to this receptor: In cross-validation, a model built on a 13 V-J signature told ophthalmopathy apart from stable hyperthyroidism with 87.88% sensitivity and approximately 81% specificity, and in testing the same model reached 80%/75%. Sample size was not statistically predetermined, and investigators were not blinded to group allocation. Most expanded thyroid clonotypes (frequency above 0.001) were also detected in blood, suggesting blood repertoires may reflect thyroid immune responses. During validation, the model predicted progression to ophthalmopathy a median of approximately 6.5 months ahead of onset, with roughly 65% sensitivity and 72% to 85% specificity.

Between the V and J ends, shortened by 2 bases and 3 bases respectively, the junction contains 14 bases. Inclusive of the bounding cysteine and phenylalanine, the CDR3 is 16 residues long. Of all the DNA, just the CDR3 is kept, 48 bases in frame from base 1. CDR1 and CDR2, per the germline V gene (reference sequence), are MNHNY and SVGAGI. Amplification of TCR beta CDR3 regions was carried out from RNA transcripts. A first-round RT-PCR of the TCR CDR3 used the HTBI primer set with the Qiagen OneStep RT-PCR kit. The libraries were constructed in a second round of multiplex PCR and then size-selected and purified. Libraries were sequenced paired-end with 100 bp reads on an Illumina HiSeq2000. The authors' analysis ran thus. SOAPnuke was used to process the raw data, with reads discarded if the reads contained adapters or uncalled bases, had a mean Phred below 15, or lacked an exact constant-primer or identifier match. High-quality paired reads were merged with COPE v1.2.5, and unique nucleotide sequences were defined as clonotypes. Clonotypes were aligned to IMGT TRBV, TRBD and TRBJ reference segments using MiTCR v1.1. The analysis was restricted to V-J combinations with a frequency above 0.0001, which together covered about 99% of the repertoires. The TCS score was defined as F50 (clonal expansion) divided by E x V (chaos), with BLOSUM62-based TCRdist calculated between CDR3 peptides within each V-J. Welch's t-statistics and random forest reduced roughly 530 V-J features to 13, which were used in a naive Bayes classifier (R e1071). The raw public data were reprocessed by TCRdb itself: fastp quality trimming at Q25, MiXCR clonotype calling, in-frame beta chains only. Rows are unified per CDR3 protein, each entry keeping the most common DNA and genes. TCRdb, not the original authors, processed these V and J calls. This sample holds over 300,000 distinct CDR3 sequences; roughly 15% were observed only once. Together, the top ten hold approximately 35% of the sample.

The clonotype comes from a middle-aged woman with Graves' ophthalmopathy. The sample taken for sequencing was blood. The chain is assembled from TRBV6-6 and TRBJ2-1; the D segment cannot be called with confidence. In nucleotide form, the sequence is TGTGCCAGCAGTTACGGTCGTATAGTTGGCTACAATGAGCAGTTCTTC. Its protein product is CASSYGRIVGYNEQFF.